This entry lists 14 T cell receptor beta chains sequenced from one sample in a study of blood T cell repertoires in COVID-19. This table comes from immunoSEQ multiplex PCR, and its TCRdb copy is limited to in-frame clones, with some not included. The sample has about 160,000 clones, around nine tenths seen once. What was sequenced was peripheral blood. The origin of the receptors is a woman between 65 and 79 years old with COVID-19, enrolled during active disease.

This clone showed up just a few times. This chain joins TRBV5-1 and TRBJ2-1; D ambiguous. CDR3 length: 16 amino acids. Per the germline V gene, CDR1 is SGHRS and CDR2 is YFSETQ. V was pared by 0 bases and J by 0 bases, with 10 bases between. The CDR3 coding sequence is TGCGCCAGCAGCTTGGAGCGTTCTAGCTCCTACAATGAGCAGTTCTTC. This translates into CASSLERSSSYNEQFF.

This chain connects TRBV7-6 to TRBJ1-2; the D gene is possibly TRBD1 (6 bases). V was pared by 4 bases and J by 2 bases, with 14 bases between. Germline V gives CDR1 SGHVS, CDR2 FNYEAQ. The CDR3 length is 15 residues. CDR3 nucleotides: TGTGCCAGCAGCTCACGCGCGGGGGGCAACTATGGCTACACCTTC. This gives the protein CASSSRAGGNYGYTF.

The V and J genes are TRBV6-5 and TRBJ1-2; 9 positions match TRBD1. The trim removed 6 bases at V and 4 bases at J, leaving 6 bases unmatched. The germline gives CDR1 MNHEY, CDR2 SVGAGI. The CDR3 is made up of 14 amino acids. The CDR3 DNA is TGTGCCAGCAGCAAGGGACAGGGAGGCTATGGCTACACCTTC. As protein: CASSKGQGGYGYTF.

This chain joins TRBV11-2 and TRBJ2-1; TRBD2 matches at 11 bases. V lost 8 bases and J lost 8; bases outside the gene matches: 11. The CDR3 consists of 15 residues. The germline V gene has CDR1 SGHAT and CDR2 FQNNGV. DNA of the CDR3: TGTGCCAGCCGACCGGGACTAGCGGTAGTCGATGAGCAGTTCTTC. It is translated as CASRPGLAVVDEQFF.

V and J are TRBV28 and TRBJ1-2; the D gene is possibly TRBD1 (5 bases). Per the germline V gene, CDR1 is MDHEN and CDR2 is SYDVKM. The CDR3 loop spans 14 amino acids. V shed 1 base and J shed 7 bases, with 13 bases lying between them. CDR3: CASSLSARVAGYTF. The CDR3 DNA reads TGTGCCAGCAGTTTATCTGCCAGGGTGGCTGGCTACACCTTC.

The CDR3 is CASRPRELVSPLHF. The CDR3 nucleotides read TGTGCCAGCAGACCCAGGGAACTTGTTTCACCCCTCCACTTT. The chain combines TRBV6-5 with TRBJ1-6; maybe TRBD1 (5 bases). Trimming took off 6 bases at V and 9 bases at J, with 15 bases between the two ends. Germline V gives CDR1 MNHEY, CDR2 SVGAGI. The CDR3 covers 14 residues.

J is TRBJ1-6 and V is TRBV23-1, with 10 bases aligning to TRBD1. TRBV23-1 is annotated as an ORF whose role is uncertain. The V gene end was trimmed by 3 bases and the J gene end by 11 bases; junction bases not matched to a gene: 10. The length of the CDR3 is 16 residues. The CDR3 DNA sequence: TGCGCCAGCAGTCAGGGGACAGGGGAGAGATTGACACCCCTCCACTTT. Translated: CASSQGTGERLTPLHF.

The rearrangement links TRBV30 to TRBJ1-3; D gene unclear. The V end was cut by 3 bases, the J end by 3 bases, with 12 bases between. This CDR3 has 14 amino acids. From germline, CDR1 is GTSNPN and CDR2 SVGIG (reference sequence). The CDR3 loop reads CAWRDSRGGNTIYF. For the CDR3, the DNA is TGTGCCTGGAGGGATTCTCGCGGTGGAAACACCATATATTTT. Complete variable domain (other parts from reference TRBV30 and TRBJ1-3): SQTIHQWPATLVQPVGSPLSLECTVEGTSNPNLYWYRQAAGRGLQLLFYSVGIGQISSEVPQNLSASRPQDRQFILSSKKLLLSDSGFYLCAWRDSRGGNTIYFGEGSWLTVV.

The CDR3 region has the DNA TGTGCCAGCTCACCACCCGGGACACGGAACACTGAAGCTTTCTTT. Residues: CASSPPGTRNTEAFF. The chain uses TRBV18 and TRBJ1-1, with a weak D call TRBD1 (6 bases). This CDR3 has 15 amino acids. Between the trimmed V and J ends, which lost 0 bases and 1 base, there was a span of 9 bases. Germline lookup yields CDR1 KGHSH and CDR2 LQKENI.

The rearrangement uses TRBV10-3 and TRBJ1-2, with D perhaps matching TRBD1 (5 bases). Germline CDR1 is ENHRY and CDR2 is SYGVKD. This CDR3 region has 17 residues. Trimming shortened V by 0 bases and J by 6 bases, and 20 bases separated the two germline ends. The CDR3 protein is CAISESTVGLKGHGYTF. DNA for the CDR3: TGTGCCATCAGTGAGTCGACGGTGGGCCTGAAGGGGCATGGCTACACCTTC.

Worth noting for this clone: The same CDR3 can be traced to other DNA sequences in this sample. The V call is TRBV5-1, the J call TRBJ2-7; TRBD1 agrees at 8 bases. Trimming took 7 bases from V and 0 from J; bases not matched to a gene: 6. CDR3 size: 14 residues. CDR1 and CDR2 (germline): SGHRS, YFSETQ. Written as DNA, the CDR3 is TGCGCCAGCTCCCGGACAGGGAGCTCCTACGAGCAGTACTTC. Encoded protein: CASSRTGSSYEQYF.

This sequence joins TRBV18 and TRBJ1-2, with 9 nucleotides matching TRBD1. The J segment lost 0 bases and the V segment lost 3 bases, leaving 17 bases of the junction unmatched. This CDR3 is built from 20 residues. The germline CDR1 and CDR2 sequences are KGHSH and LQKENI. The CDR3 DNA is TGTGCCAGCTCACCGGCCACAGGGGGCCCTCCTTCCCTAGCTAACTATGGCTACACCTTC. As protein: CASSPATGGPPSLANYGYTF. Filled out from reference TRBV18 and TRBJ1-2, the complete variable domain reads NAGVMQNPRHLVRRRGQEARLRCSPMKGHSHVYWYRQLPEEGLKFMVYLQKENIIDESGMPKERFSAEFPKEGPSILRIQQVVRGDSAAYFCASSPATGGPPSLANYGYTFGSGTRLTVV.

J is TRBJ1-5 and V is TRBV21-1; TRBD1, the table's D call, lacks a check against the DNA. TRBV21-1 is deemed a pseudogene. CDR3 length equals 19 residues. The CDR3 loop is CASSPPGGQGMVSGQPQHF. In DNA form, the CDR3 reads TGTGCCAGCAGCCCTCCCGGGGGACAGGGGATGGTTAGCGGTCAGCCCCAGCATTTT.

The rearrangement joins TRBV28 to TRBJ2-7; 8 nucleotides agree with TRBD1. The CDR3 is 14 residues long. CDR1 and CDR2 (germline): MDHEN, SYDVKM. V trimming: 6 bases; J trimming: 2 bases; junction bases outside the gene matches: 6. CDR3 bases: TGTGCCAGCAGGACCAGGGGGCCCCCCTACGAGCAGTACTTC. It yields the protein CASRTRGPPYEQYF. Supplemented by reference TRBV28 and TRBJ2-7, the full variable domain reads DVKVTQSSRYLVKRTGEKVFLECVQDMDHENMFWYRQDPGLGLRLIYFSYDVKMKEKGDIPEGYSVSREKKERFSLILESASTNQTSMYLCASRTRGPPYEQYFGPGTRLTVT.